This T cell receptor (beta chain) was captured by sequencing in a study of CD8+ T cells in alopecia areata. Looking at the study overall: Treated patients swallowed 5 to 10 mg of oral tofacitinib twice daily. Findings and limits, study-wide: Scalp sample data also include resident alphabeta T cells from normal skin. Affected lesional scalp, above all in alopecia totalis/universalis, was more clonal than normal scalp.

V was clipped by 4 bases and J by 6 bases, with 4 bases between them. CDR3 length equals 10 residues. Germline CDR1 is DFQATT and CDR2 is SNEGSKA (reference sequence). RNA was isolated and reverse transcribed to cDNA, the sequencing template. The method was immunoSEQ multiplex PCR; TCRdb's version includes in-frame clones alone and lacks a portion of them. This sample has more than 95,000 clones; roughly two fifths occur once, and the top ten carry 1.3%. Researchers picked out CD4+ and CD8+ T cells from PBMCs by sorting. Remarks on this clone: The antigen is unknown.

The clonotype was recovered from a human donor with alopecia areata. This chain connects TRBV20-1 to TRBJ2-1; unclear D gene. Sequenced sample: CD4+ T cells sorted from blood. The CDR3 nucleotides are TGCAGTGCTAAATCCAATGAGCAGTTCTTC. The encoded protein is CSAKSNEQFF.